These 21 T cell receptor beta chains were sequenced from one sample in a study of cytomegalovirus exposure and HLA in healthy donors. The PCR had 60 Vbeta and 13 Jbeta primers. The table came from immunoSEQ multiplex PCR; TCRdb's copy has only in-frame clones and leaves some out. The profile shows about 150,000 clones, around 60% of them singletons. Sequencing was performed on PBMCs. The receptors derive from a woman aged 55-70 years in good health and CMV-seropositive.

The J gene is TRBJ1-2, the V gene TRBV10-3; D not resolved. The germline CDR1 and CDR2 sequences are ENHRY and SYGVKD. The CDR3 contains 14 residues. V gave up 6 bases and J gave up 0 bases, with 11 bases separating them. Here the CDR3 DNA reads TGTGCCATCAGGACCTCAGGTTCTAACTATGGCTACACCTTC. As protein: CAIRTSGSNYGYTF.

The J gene is TRBJ2-7, the V gene TRBV7-8; D might be TRBD1 (5 bases). Germline V gene data show CDR1 as SGHVS and CDR2 as FQNEAQ. The CDR3 length is 13 residues. V gave up 8 bases and J gave up 2 bases, with 13 bases separating them. The CDR3: CASSWQGPYEQYF. The CDR3 coding sequence is TGTGCCAGCTCCTGGCAGGGTCCCTACGAGCAGTACTTC.

V and J are TRBV5-6 and TRBJ2-7; tentatively, D is TRBD2 (5 bases). Germline loops: CDR1 SGHDT, CDR2 YYEEEE. V shed 5 bases and J shed 0 bases, with 12 bases lying between them. CDR3 length: 14 amino acids. The CDR3 DNA follows: TGTGCCAGCAGGTTAACTGGGAGCTCCTACGAGCAGTACTTC. It translates to CASRLTGSSYEQYF.

The CDR3 coding sequence is TGTGCCAGCAGCAAGGGACTAGCGGATTACAATGAGCAGTTCTTC. Its translation: CASSKGLADYNEQFF. This sequence joins TRBV5-6 and TRBJ2-1; 11 bases fit TRBD2. From germline, CDR1 is SGHDT and CDR2 YYEEEE. The CDR3 contains 15 residues. Losses at the gene ends were 4 bases for V and 4 bases for J; bases not matched to a gene: 4.

The chain has TRBV7-2 and TRBJ1-1; D is ambiguous. Germline V gene sequence: CDR1 SGHTA, CDR2 FQGNSA. This CDR3 contains 14 residues. Trimming removed 3 bases from V and 0 bases from J, with 8 bases in between. In DNA, the CDR3 is TGTGCCAGCAGCTTCCTCGGAGTGAACACTGAAGCTTTCTTT. Protein product: CASSFLGVNTEAFF.

V and J are TRBV11-1 and TRBJ1-3, with unresolved D. The germline gives CDR1 SGHAT, CDR2 FQDESV (reference sequence). The germline V and J ends were trimmed by 3 bases and 5 bases, with 8 bases remaining between them. The CDR3 is made up of 13 amino acids. This chain's CDR3 is CASSFGLRNTIYF. The CDR3 DNA is TGTGCCAGCAGCTTTGGGCTTCGAAACACCATATATTTT.

CDR3 in DNA: TGTGCCAGCAGCACCCTACTAGTGAATGGGTACAATGAGCAGTTCTTC. It specifies CASSTLLVNGYNEQFF. The chain employs TRBV7-9 and TRBJ2-1, with D maybe TRBD2 (5 bases). V gave up 5 bases and J gave up 4 bases, with 18 bases separating them. The germline V gene has CDR1 SEHNR and CDR2 FQNEAQ (reference sequence). The CDR3 totals 16 residues.

Only one count was recorded for this clone. CDR3 region: CASSLEATDTQYF. DNA of the CDR3: TGCGCCAGCAGCTTGGAAGCGACAGATACGCAGTATTTT. The rearrangement joins TRBV5-1 to TRBJ2-3, with D unclear. CDR1 is SGHRS and CDR2 is YFSETQ in the germline V gene. The germline V and J ends were trimmed by 0 bases and 3 bases, with 5 bases remaining between them. This CDR3 contains 13 residues.

The chain links TRBV6-1 to TRBJ1-3; D unresolved. V was cut by 7 bases and J by 0 bases, with 13 bases left in between. The germline CDR1 and CDR2 sequences are MNHNS and SASEGT. The CDR3 contains 15 residues. CDR3 sequence (DNA): TGTGCCAGCACCTTACAGTCGTCCTCTGGAAACACCATATATTTT. This translates into CASTLQSSSGNTIYF.

This sequence joins TRBV27 and TRBJ2-5; 7 bases align to TRBD1. Germline CDR1 MNHEY, CDR2 SMNVEV (reference sequence). The CDR3 is made up of 15 amino acids. V was pared by 5 bases and J by 0 bases, with 6 bases of the junction left unmatched. The CDR3, as DNA: TGTGCCAGCAGTCCCCTGACAGGGTACCAAGAGACCCAGTACTTC. Its protein product is CASSPLTGYQETQYF.

This clone was seen ten or more times. For the CDR3, the DNA is TGTGCCAGCAGCCGAATGGGACAGGGAGAAGAAAAACTGTTTTTT. Translation gives CASSRMGQGEEKLFF. J is TRBJ1-4 and V is TRBV28, with 9 positions matching TRBD1. This CDR3 is 15 amino acids long. V was pared by 6 bases and J by 8 bases, with 10 bases of the junction left unmatched. Germline assignment: CDR1 MDHEN and CDR2 SYDVKM.

V is TRBV28 and J is TRBJ2-1; 11 bases agree with TRBD2. CDR1 is MDHEN and CDR2 is SYDVKM in the germline V gene. Trimming took 5 bases from V and 9 from J; bases not matched to a gene: 15. The CDR3 is made up of 17 amino acids. The CDR3 sequence is CASSPMGLAVVGGEQFF. The DNA for the CDR3 is TGTGCCAGCAGTCCCATGGGACTAGCGGTCGTCGGGGGTGAGCAGTTCTTC.

The chain links TRBV4-2 to TRBJ2-1, with 9 bases lining up with TRBD1. CDR3 length equals 16 residues. The germline V gene encodes CDR1 LGHNA and CDR2 YNFKEQ. With V trimmed by 3 bases and J by 5 bases, 8 bases remained unmatched. CDR3 region: CASSHRPGQGNNEQFF. The DNA for the CDR3 is TGTGCCAGCAGCCACCGCCCAGGACAGGGGAACAATGAGCAGTTCTTC.

This clone was seen a handful of times. The rearrangement uses TRBV7-9 and TRBJ1-1; 8 nucleotides agree with TRBD1. Germline V gene data show CDR1 as SEHNR and CDR2 as FQNEAQ (reference sequence). The CDR3 has 16 amino acids. Germline trimming cut 7 bases from V and 1 base from J; bases unmatched to any gene: 11. CDR3 amino acids: CASNSTPGQANTEAFF. The CDR3 DNA follows: TGTGCCAGCAACTCCACCCCGGGACAGGCGAACACTGAAGCTTTCTTT.

The gene calls are TRBV18 and TRBJ2-1; 10 bases map to TRBD2. J lost 9 bases, V lost 5 bases, and 10 bases had no gene match. CDR3 length equals 15 residues. Germline CDR1 reads KGHSH; CDR2 reads LQKENI. The CDR3 loop reads CASSFSSGSPGEQFF. CDR3 nucleotides: TGTGCCAGCTCATTCTCTAGCGGGAGTCCGGGTGAGCAGTTCTTC.

As concerns this clone: This sample includes further DNA sequences coding for the same CDR3. The rearrangement uses TRBV6-1 and TRBJ1-5; 8 bases fit TRBD1. This CDR3 region has 14 residues. The germline V gene has CDR1 MNHNS and CDR2 SASEGT. Losses at the gene ends were 8 bases for V and 2 bases for J; bases not matched to a gene: 5. CDR3 in DNA: TGTGCCAGCGGGGTGACAGGGGGCAATCAGCCCCAGCATTTT. Its protein is CASGVTGGNQPQHF.

This rearrangement joins TRBV25-1 to TRBJ1-4; tentatively, D is TRBD1 (6 bases). This CDR3 spans 15 amino acids. Germline V gene lookup returns CDR1 MGHDK and CDR2 SYGVNS. V was pared by 10 bases and J by 0 bases, with 15 bases between. This CDR3 reads CATRGGKATNEKLFF. The CDR3 DNA sequence: TGTGCCACTAGGGGGGGAAAGGCAACTAATGAAAAACTGTTTTTT.

V gene TRBV28 combines with J gene TRBJ2-7; unclear D gene. The CDR3 length is 14 residues. Germline values: CDR1 MDHEN, CDR2 SYDVKM. Trimming pared 2 bases from V and 3 bases from J, leaving 11 bases between. Here the CDR3 DNA reads TGTGCCAGCAGTTTAGTAGCCCAGAACTACGAGCAGTACTTC. Its protein product is CASSLVAQNYEQYF.

Here the CDR3 reads CASQNTGELFF. The CDR3, as DNA: TGTGCCAGCCAGAACACCGGGGAGCTGTTTTTT. The chain links TRBV19 to TRBJ2-2; D is unresolved. This CDR3 comprises 11 residues. Germline values: CDR1 LNHDA, CDR2 SQIVND (reference sequence). V lost 9 bases and J lost 1, with 3 bases in between.

The V call is TRBV5-4, the J call TRBJ1-1; 7 nucleotides align to TRBD1. The V gene's germline CDR1 is SGHNT and CDR2 YYREEE (reference sequence). Trimming cost V 1 base and J 3 bases; bases outside gene matches: 0. The CDR3 runs 13 residues. CDR3 amino acids: CASSLTGDTEAFF. DNA of the CDR3: TGTGCCAGCAGCTTGACAGGGGACACTGAAGCTTTCTTT.

The gene calls are TRBV18 and TRBJ2-4, with a tentative D call TRBD2 (6 bases). Trimming left V 3 bases short and J 5 bases short, with 8 bases between. In germline, CDR1 is KGHSH, CDR2 LQKENI. The CDR3 has 13 residues. The CDR3 DNA reads as TGTGCCAGCTCACCGCGGGACGAAAACATTCAGTACTTC. This gives the protein CASSPRDENIQYF.